This is a list of T cell receptor beta chains from one sample in a study of T cell changes during pregnancy in multiple sclerosis. The assay was immunoSEQ multiplex PCR, and TCRdb's table has in-frame clones only and misses some. The table records fewer than 70,000 clones, approximately 91% of them present only once. The sample in question was peripheral blood, obtained in the third trimester of pregnancy. These TCRs come from a female donor with multiple sclerosis, enrolled in a pregnancy study. CDR3s include the opening cysteine and the closing phenylalanine or tryptophan. D genes are given only for firm matches. Size tells how often a clone was seen (once, few, many) or the class of an expanded clone, and some rows leave it out.

V gene: TRBV11-2
clone size: NA
J gene: TRBJ2-5
D gene: TRBD1
CDR3 protein: CASSLRGRGRPGETQYF
CDR3 DNA: TGTGCCAGCAGCTTGCGAGGCAGGGGGCGCCCCGGAGAGACCCAGTACTTC

V gene: TRBV6-1
clone size: NA
J gene: TRBJ1-3
D gene: TRBD1
CDR3 protein: CASSRGTVSGNTIYF
CDR3 DNA: TGTGCCAGCAGTCGGGGGACAGTCTCTGGAAACACCATATATTTT

V gene: TRBV5-6
clone size: NA
J gene: TRBJ2-5
D gene: TRBD1
CDR3 protein: CASSLWTGRETQYF
CDR3 DNA: TGTGCCAGCAGCCTATGGACAGGGCGGGAGACCCAGTACTTC

V gene: TRBV6-5
clone size: NA
J gene: TRBJ1-1
D gene: TRBD1
CDR3 protein: CASSYSIGGNTEAFF
CDR3 DNA: TGTGCCAGCAGTTACTCGATAGGGGGCAACACTGAAGCTTTCTTT

V gene: TRBV5-4
clone size: NA
J gene: TRBJ1-6
D gene: TRBD1
CDR3 protein: CASSLGPGQGPLSSPLHF
CDR3 DNA: TGTGCCAGCAGCTTGGGACCGGGACAGGGCCCTCTCTCTTCACCCCTCCACTTT

V gene: TRBV7-9
clone size: once
J gene: TRBJ2-1
D gene: NA
CDR3 protein: CASSWGPGEQFF
CDR3 DNA: TGTGCCAGCAGCTGGGGGCCGGGCGAGCAGTTCTTC

V gene: TRBV4-1
clone size: NA
J gene: TRBJ1-2
D gene: TRBD1
CDR3 protein: CASSQRDRGSYGYTF
CDR3 DNA: TGCGCCAGCAGCCAAAGGGACAGGGGAAGCTATGGCTACACCTTC

V gene: TRBV19
clone size: NA
J gene: TRBJ2-1
D gene: TRBD2
CDR3 protein: CASSTLAVSYNEQFF
CDR3 DNA: TGTGCCAGTAGTACACTAGCGGTTTCCTACAATGAGCAGTTCTTC

V gene: TRBV5-4
clone size: NA
J gene: TRBJ2-7
D gene: TRBD2
CDR3 protein: CASSSGSGGAVEQYF
CDR3 DNA: TGTGCCAGCAGCTCCGGTAGCGGGGGGGCCGTCGAGCAGTACTTC

V gene: TRBV19
clone size: NA
J gene: TRBJ2-7
D gene: TRBD1
CDR3 protein: CASSGGQGYHEQYF
CDR3 DNA: TGTGCCAGTAGTGGGGGACAGGGGTACCACGAGCAGTACTTC

V gene: TRBV28
clone size: NA
J gene: TRBJ1-5
D gene: NA
CDR3 protein: CASSLAQTAGHQPQHF
CDR3 DNA: TGTGCCAGCAGTCTCGCCCAGACAGCCGGTCATCAGCCCCAGCATTTT

V gene: TRBV19
clone size: once
J gene: TRBJ2-7
D gene: NA
CDR3 protein: CASSMGSSYEQYF
CDR3 DNA: TGTGCCAGTAGTATGGGCAGCTCCTACGAGCAGTACTTC

V gene: TRBV5-8
clone size: NA
J gene: TRBJ2-3
D gene: NA
CDR3 protein: CASSWGTSRYTDTQYF
CDR3 DNA: TGTGCCAGCAGCTGGGGAACTAGTAGATACACAGATACGCAGTATTTT

V gene: TRBV18
clone size: NA
J gene: TRBJ1-2
D gene: TRBD1
CDR3 protein: CASSPTGRPNYGYTF
CDR3 DNA: TGTGCCAGCTCACCGACAGGGCGGCCTAACTATGGCTACACCTTC

V gene: TRBV10-1
clone size: NA
J gene: TRBJ2-3
D gene: TRBD2
CDR3 protein: CASSFSGGADTQYF
CDR3 DNA: TGCGCCAGCAGTTTTAGCGGGGGGGCAGATACGCAGTATTTT

V gene: TRBV29-1
clone size: few
J gene: TRBJ1-1
D gene: NA
CDR3 protein: CSVALRTVNTEAFF
CDR3 DNA: TGCAGCGTAGCACTCCGGACAGTGAACACTGAAGCTTTCTTT

V gene: TRBV28
clone size: NA
J gene: TRBJ2-1
D gene: TRBD2
CDR3 protein: CASSSLAGGLNEQFF
CDR3 DNA: TGTGCCAGCAGTTCTCTAGCGGGGGGCCTCAATGAGCAGTTCTTC

V gene: TRBV7-2
clone size: NA
J gene: TRBJ2-5
D gene: TRBD2
CDR3 protein: CASSFGLAGGRQRETQYF
CDR3 DNA: TGTGCCAGCAGCTTTGGGCTAGCGGGGGGAAGACAACGAGAGACCCAGTACTTC

V gene: TRBV9
clone size: NA
J gene: TRBJ2-3
D gene: TRBD2
CDR3 protein: CASSAPLAGGLTDTQYF
CDR3 DNA: TGTGCCAGCAGCGCACCTTTAGCGGGGGGGTTAACAGATACGCAGTATTTT

V gene: TRBV30
clone size: NA
J gene: TRBJ2-3
D gene: TRBD2
CDR3 protein: CAWPDPIGTSVADTQYF
CDR3 DNA: TGTGCCTGGCCGGACCCTATCGGGACTAGCGTCGCAGATACGCAGTATTTT

V gene: TRBV6-5
clone size: once
J gene: TRBJ2-7
D gene: NA
CDR3 protein: CASSYSAVAYEQYF
CDR3 DNA: TGTGCCAGCAGTTACTCTGCAGTTGCCTACGAGCAGTACTTC

V gene: TRBV18
clone size: NA
J gene: TRBJ2-3
D gene: NA
CDR3 protein: CASSPPAYLGDTQYF
CDR3 DNA: TGTGCCAGCTCACCACCAGCATACCTCGGAGATACGCAGTATTTT

V gene: TRBV9
clone size: NA
J gene: TRBJ2-3
D gene: NA
CDR3 protein: CASSVGGLIVGDTQYF
CDR3 DNA: TGTGCCAGCAGCGTAGGGGGGCTCATCGTCGGGGATACGCAGTATTTT

V gene: TRBV18
clone size: NA
J gene: TRBJ2-2
D gene: TRBD2
CDR3 protein: CASRTSGGRNTGELFF
CDR3 DNA: TGTGCCAGCCGGACTAGCGGGGGCCGTAACACCGGGGAGCTGTTTTTT

V gene: TRBV10-2
clone size: NA
J gene: TRBJ1-1
D gene: TRBD1
CDR3 protein: CASSEWGTGDTEAFF
CDR3 DNA: TGCGCCAGCAGTGAGTGGGGGACAGGGGACACTGAAGCTTTCTTT

V gene: TRBV29-1
clone size: NA
J gene: TRBJ1-1
D gene: TRBD1
CDR3 protein: CSARQGWGMNTEAFF
CDR3 DNA: TGCAGCGCTCGACAGGGTTGGGGAATGAACACTGAAGCTTTCTTT

V gene: TRBV6-1
clone size: NA
J gene: TRBJ2-7
D gene: NA
CDR3 protein: CASSEVHASSYEQYF
CDR3 DNA: TGTGCCAGCAGTGAAGTCCACGCGAGCTCCTACGAGCAGTACTTC

V gene: TRBV7-9
clone size: NA
J gene: TRBJ1-2
D gene: TRBD1
CDR3 protein: CASTRTGGLYGYTF
CDR3 DNA: TGTGCCAGCACCCGGACAGGGGGCCTTTATGGCTACACCTTC

V gene: TRBV27
clone size: NA
J gene: TRBJ2-7
D gene: TRBD2
CDR3 protein: CASRRSGLAGGAYEQYF
CDR3 DNA: TGTGCCAGCAGACGCTCCGGACTAGCGGGGGGGGCCTACGAGCAGTACTTC

V gene: TRBV28
clone size: NA
J gene: TRBJ2-7
D gene: TRBD1
CDR3 protein: CAAQGAGGLYEQYF
CDR3 DNA: TGTGCCGCCCAAGGGGCAGGGGGCCTCTACGAGCAGTACTTC

V gene: TRBV9
clone size: NA
J gene: TRBJ2-7
D gene: TRBD1
CDR3 protein: CASSRDRSSYEQYF
CDR3 DNA: TGTGCCAGCAGCCGGGACAGGAGCTCCTACGAGCAGTACTTC

V gene: TRBV7-2
clone size: NA
J gene: TRBJ2-1
D gene: TRBD2
CDR3 protein: CASSLGLPYYNEQFF
CDR3 DNA: TGTGCCAGCAGCTTGGGACTACCCTACTACAATGAGCAGTTCTTC

V gene: TRBV7-9
clone size: NA
J gene: TRBJ1-1
D gene: TRBD1
CDR3 protein: CASSFPQGGPMNTEAFF
CDR3 DNA: TGTGCCAGCAGCTTTCCCCAGGGGGGTCCAATGAACACTGAAGCTTTCTTT

V gene: TRBV11-2
clone size: NA
J gene: TRBJ1-4
D gene: TRBD1
CDR3 protein: CASRPQGATNEKLFF
CDR3 DNA: TGTGCCAGCAGGCCACAGGGGGCAACTAATGAAAAACTGTTTTTT

V gene: TRBV6-6
clone size: NA
J gene: TRBJ2-7
D gene: TRBD1
CDR3 protein: CASSPHPGQGTEQYF
CDR3 DNA: TGTGCCAGCAGTCCCCACCCAGGACAGGGAACGGAGCAGTACTTC

V gene: TRBV5-6
clone size: NA
J gene: TRBJ2-5
D gene: NA
CDR3 protein: CASSPGLRVETQYF
CDR3 DNA: TGTGCCAGCAGCCCGGGACTCCGGGTAGAGACCCAGTACTTC

V gene: TRBV19
clone size: once
J gene: TRBJ1-1
D gene: TRBD1
CDR3 protein: CASSIDHRGRAAEAFF
CDR3 DNA: TGTGCCAGTAGTATAGATCACAGGGGGCGCGCCGCTGAAGCTTTCTTT

V gene: TRBV4-1
clone size: NA
J gene: TRBJ1-2
D gene: TRBD1
CDR3 protein: CASSMGTGSYGYTF
CDR3 DNA: TGCGCCAGCAGTATGGGGACAGGGTCCTATGGCTACACCTTC

V gene: TRBV7-9
clone size: NA
J gene: TRBJ1-1
D gene: NA
CDR3 protein: CASSPQGREAFF
CDR3 DNA: TGTGCCAGCAGCCCACAGGGACGTGAAGCTTTCTTT

V gene: TRBV4-2
clone size: NA
J gene: TRBJ1-4
D gene: NA
CDR3 protein: CASSIRLGEKLFF
CDR3 DNA: TGTGCCAGCAGCATAAGACTAGGGGAAAAACTGTTTTTT

V gene: TRBV6-5
clone size: NA
J gene: TRBJ1-1
D gene: NA
CDR3 protein: CASKGWQGNTEAFF
CDR3 DNA: TGTGCCAGCAAAGGATGGCAGGGGAACACTGAAGCTTTCTTT